The clone carrying this T cell receptor (beta chain) was detected only a few times. Its antigen is unknown. These data originate in a study of CD8 T cells in ankylosing spondylitis. Study-wide findings and caveats: CD8+ cells made up the disease-linked clones, which were relatively rare in peripheral blood. In synovial fluid and blood from reactive arthritis, some motif variants were previously reported. Ankylosing spondylitis blood appeared to be characterized by a TCR beta motif of 7 to 9 highly homologous variants. The study looked at matched synovial fluid samples from ankylosing spondylitis patients. Disease-linked clones were reported to be significantly enriched there.

The germline V gene has CDR1 SGHRS and CDR2 YFSETQ. The V end lost 4 bases, the J end lost 6 bases, and 8 bases lay between the germline ends. The CDR3 runs 12 residues. Generation of TCR beta libraries employed quantitative 5'-RACE incorporating molecular barcodes. Each CDR3 protein is one row after TCRdb ran MiXCR on the 5' RACE reads. The sample yields some 840,000 distinct CDR3 sequences, approximately 12% seen once. This chain links TRBV5-1 with TRBJ2-1; D uncertain. Sequencing was performed on blood, either unsorted or a sorted T cell fraction (not recorded which). This receptor was taken from a male donor with ankylosing spondylitis. CDR3 sequence reads: CASSVRFNEQFF. The CDR3 DNA is TGCGCCAGCAGCGTCCGGTTCAATGAGCAGTTCTTC.